This TCR beta chain was sequenced in a study of regulatory T cells in long-lasting Graves disease. The CDR3 runs to 14 residues. V lost 10 bases and J 4 bases, leaving 18 bases between the germline ends. Germline V gene lookup returns CDR1 KGHDR and CDR2 SFDVKD. Through Arm-PCR of CDR3 regions and iRepertoire HTBI primers, TCR beta libraries were built. MiXCR, applied by TCRdb to the multiplex PCR reads, yields one record per CDR3 protein. The repertoire includes under 700,000 distinct CDR3 sequences, roughly 15% of them detected once, and around 25% sits in the top ten. In regard to this clonotype: Its antigen is currently unknown.

The time point denotes: newly diagnosed GD, antithyroid drugs for less than 3 months. From RNA extracted from PBMCs, the TCR library was made. General study results and limits: The persistent group shared some 2,700 public clonotypes, more than the approximately 880 shared by new patients. TRBV28, TRBJ1-2 and TRBJ2-5 were segments that persistent disease favored.

The same specimen was also included in a second study, on T cells in Graves' hyperthyroidism and ophthalmopathy. In that study: Primed by the HTBI set, a first-round RT-PCR was run on the TCR CDR3. Ophthalmopathy, which appeared later, was predicted by the model a median approximately 6.7 months before onset.

V gene TRBV24-1 combines with J gene TRBJ2-5, with a possible D match to TRBD1 (6 bases). The specimen was peripheral blood mononuclear cells (PBMCs), collected at new diagnosis, from a patient treated with antithyroid drugs. The receptor was derived from a woman in her forties or fifties with Graves disease. CDR3 nucleotides: TGTGCCACGTCGTGGGGACAAACACCAGAGACCCAGTACTTC. Protein: CATSWGQTPETQYF.